Listed below are T cell receptor beta chains from one sample, sequenced in a study of blood T cell repertoires in COVID-19. TCRdb's copy holds only in-frame clones and misses some; the assay was immunoSEQ multiplex PCR. Seen here are fewer than 110,000 clones, about four fifths observed once, and the top ten hold less than 5%. What was sequenced was peripheral blood. Every receptor here comes from a human donor in a cohort sampled during active COVID-19. CDR3s include the opening cysteine and the closing phenylalanine or tryptophan. A D gene is named only where the DNA matches it firmly. Only part of the rows carry a size: once, few, many, or a class if the clone is expanded.

d_call,clone_size,j_call,v_call,cdr3_nt,cdr3_aa
TRBD2,-,TRBJ2-1,TRBV27,TGTGCCAGCAGTTCCGCGGGACTAGCGTCCTACAATGAGCAGTTCTTC,CASSSAGLASYNEQFF
-,-,TRBJ2-3,TRBV11-2,TGTGCCAGCAGCTTACGGGATACGCAGTATTTT,CASSLRDTQYF
TRBD1,-,TRBJ2-1,TRBV7-2,TGTGCCAGCAGCCTCGCGACAGGGAATAATGAGCAGTTCTTC,CASSLATGNNEQFF
TRBD2,few,TRBJ2-3,TRBV6-2/TRBV6-3,TGTGCCAGCAGTTACGGGACTAGCGGACCCCCTAGCACAGATACGCAGTATTTT,CASSYGTSGPPSTDTQYF
TRBD1,few,TRBJ1-2,TRBV4-1,TGCGCCAGCAGCCAAGATTTAAACAGGGGTCCGGGCTACACCTTC,CASSQDLNRGPGYTF
-,-,TRBJ2-4,TRBV7-8,TGTGCCAGCAGCCAGCTCCGTTTTGGAGCCAAAAACATTCAGTACTTC,CASSQLRFGAKNIQYF
-,-,TRBJ2-1,TRBV18,TGTGCCAGCTCACCACCTCGGCAGGGGAGGGACAATGAGCAGTTCTTC,CASSPPRQGRDNEQFF
TRBD1,-,TRBJ1-1,TRBV7-9,TGTGCCAGCAGCCCCCAGCCCGGGACAGGAAAGAACACTGAAGCTTTCTTT,CASSPQPGTGKNTEAFF
-,-,TRBJ1-4,TRBV19,TGTGCCAGTCAAAAGGCTCAACAGTTTAATGAAAAACTGTTTTTT,CASQKAQQFNEKLFF
TRBD2,-,TRBJ2-3,TRBV19,TGTGCCAGTCGACTAGCGTTGGGCACAGATACGCAGTATTTT,CASRLALGTDTQYF
-,few,TRBJ1-5,TRBV24-1,TGTGCCACCAGTAATCTTTCCGGACAGCCCGGAGGATATCAGCCCCAGCATTTT,CATSNLSGQPGGYQPQHF
TRBD1,-,TRBJ2-2,TRBV13,TGTGCCAGCAGCTTCCCATATACAGGGGGCACCGGGGAGCTGTTTTTT,CASSFPYTGGTGELFF
-,-,TRBJ2-2,TRBV9,TGTGCCAGCAGCGTCCTTGCGGGGTCTAACACCGGGGAGCTGTTTTTT,CASSVLAGSNTGELFF
-,-,TRBJ1-5,TRBV20-1,TGCAGTGCTAGTTATAGCAATCAGCCCCAGCATTTT,CSASYSNQPQHF
TRBD1,-,TRBJ2-3,TRBV5-1,TGCGCCAGCAGCGTTCAGACAGGGGGTCAGTCAGATACGCAGTATTTT,CASSVQTGGQSDTQYF
TRBD2,-,TRBJ2-1,TRBV7-2,TGTGCCAGCAGCTTAAGGCCTAGCGGGAGTAGTGTTGAGCAGTTCTTC,CASSLRPSGSSVEQFF